The sample holds one count of the clone carrying this T cell receptor beta chain. These data originate in a study of blood T cell repertoires in COVID-19. Overall study: COVID-19 samples collected from the United States, Italy and Spain covered acute and convalescent phases. The cDNA or gDNA used as material had been derived from T cells, B-cell-depleted T cells, or PBMCs.

CDR1 and CDR2 (germline): SGHNT, YYREEE (reference sequence). This CDR3 spans 16 amino acids. Trimming cost V 4 bases and J 8 bases, with 22 bases left between them. In the study's own analysis: Cell counts per sample came from amplifying reference gene primers. Sequencing used immunoSEQ multiplex PCR; TCRdb keeps in-frame clones, though not all of them. The V and J calls and clone size are taken from that table; D and trimming were inferred from the DNA. Among around 230,000 clones listed, 81% were seen once. This clonotype originated in an elderly woman with acute or convalescent COVID-19. The specimen was peripheral blood. The V gene is TRBV5-4, the J gene TRBJ2-1; TRBD2 might be the D (7 bases). The CDR3 spells CASSIGGGGLRYEQFF. DNA for the CDR3: TGTGCCAGCAGCATTGGTGGGGGGGGCCTAAGGTATGAGCAGTTCTTC.